The 3 T cell receptor beta chains reported below all come from one sample, sequenced in a study of shared clonotypes between healthy human individuals. Assay used: immunoSEQ multiplex PCR; TCRdb lists only in-frame clones, some missing. The data contain around 510,000 clones, approximately 94% of them singletons. Sequenced input: naive CD4+ T cells sorted from blood. The subset denotes: CD45RA+ positively selected. The origin of the receptors is a woman in her 30s in good health.

V and J are TRBV4-1 and TRBJ2-7; TRBD1 might be the D (6 bases). From germline, CDR1 is MGHRA and CDR2 YSYEKL. The germline V and J ends were trimmed by 2 bases and 3 bases, with 17 bases remaining between them. The CDR3 consists of 16 residues. This CDR3 reads CASSQSLLGGNYEQYF. In DNA form, the CDR3 reads TGCGCCAGCAGCCAATCCTTACTAGGGGGAAACTACGAGCAGTACTTC.

The rearrangement links TRBV28 to TRBJ2-1, with a weak D call TRBD2 (6 bases). The CDR3 length is 15 residues. Per the germline V gene, CDR1 is MDHEN and CDR2 is SYDVKM. Trimming left V 5 bases short and J 5 bases short, with 16 bases between. The CDR3 loop is CASSPSSGLDNEQFF. The CDR3 nucleotides are TGTGCCAGCAGTCCCAGTTCGGGACTCGACAATGAGCAGTTCTTC.

The gene calls are TRBV18 and TRBJ1-3; D gene uncertain. This CDR3 spans 15 amino acids. Germline V gives CDR1 KGHSH, CDR2 LQKENI. Trimming removed 0 bases from V and 0 bases from J, with 6 bases in between. This CDR3 reads CASSPPDRSGNTIYF. In DNA form, the CDR3 reads TGTGCCAGCTCACCACCGGACCGCTCTGGAAACACCATATATTTT.